Following are 26 T cell receptor beta chains from one sample sequenced in a study of neurological immune-mediated disorders. MiXCR, run by TCRdb on the 5' RACE reads, gives a single entry per CDR3 protein. The sample lists some 89,000 distinct CDR3 sequences; under 4.5% were seen once. Time point defined: longitudinal time-point 3. The sample was PBMCs. The receptors derive from a woman aged 55-69 years with multiple sclerosis.

This clonotype showed up many times. The chain joins TRBV27 to TRBJ1-6; D is uncertain. CDR1 is MNHEY and CDR2 is SMNVEV in the germline V gene (reference sequence). Trimming took off 3 bases at V and 0 bases at J, with 12 bases between the two ends. This CDR3 comprises 17 residues. The CDR3 nucleotides are TGTGCCAGCAGTTTCTCAGGCTTGAGCTCCTATAATTCACCCCTCCACTTT. It codes for CASSFSGLSSYNSPLHF.

This clonotype was counted ten times or more. This sequence joins TRBV4-1 and TRBJ1-1; no clear D. The CDR3 runs 13 residues. Germline CDR1 is MGHRA and CDR2 is YSYEKL. V was clipped by 2 bases and J by 5 bases, with 9 bases between them. CDR3 loop: CASSQYKGTEAFF. In nucleotides, the CDR3 is TGCGCCAGCAGCCAATACAAGGGAACTGAAGCTTTCTTT.

Ten or more counts support this clonotype. This chain connects TRBV12-3 or TRBV12-4 to TRBJ2-2; D is unclear. This CDR3 has 18 amino acids. The V gene lost 1 base and the J gene lost 0 bases, with 15 bases spanning the gap. Here the CDR3 DNA reads TGTGCCAGCAGTTTAGGGTTCCGGTTTGACGCGAACACCGGGGAGCTGTTTTTT. This translates into CASSLGFRFDANTGELFF.

This clonotype was detected many times. The gene calls are TRBV12-3 or TRBV12-4 and TRBJ1-2; a possible D gene is TRBD1 (5 bases). The V end was cut by 1 base, the J end by 2 bases, with 11 bases between. CDR3 length equals 15 residues. The CDR3 sequence is CASSLVGGTNYGYTF. DNA of the CDR3: TGTGCCAGCAGTTTAGTTGGGGGGACCAACTATGGCTACACCTTC.

This clonotype was seen many times. This chain connects TRBV5-1 to TRBJ1-2; no clear D. The CDR3 is made up of 15 amino acids. Germline V gene data show CDR1 as SGHRS and CDR2 as YFSETQ. The germline V and J ends were trimmed by 6 bases and 7 bases, with 22 bases remaining between them. For the CDR3, the DNA is TGCGCCAGCACGTCGGAGGTCCCGACCTCCGGTGGCTACACCTTC. Encoded protein: CASTSEVPTSGGYTF.

Ten or more counts support this clonotype. The chain couples TRBV5-1 to TRBJ1-4; D ambiguous. The CDR3 is 15 residues long. V was cut by 4 bases and J by 6 bases, with 16 bases left in between. The germline CDR1 and CDR2 sequences are SGHRS and YFSETQ. The DNA of the CDR3 is TGCGCCAGCAGCCCCGGAACTCAACGGGATGAAAAACTGTTTTTT. It encodes CASSPGTQRDEKLFF.

This clonotype was seen repeatedly, ten times or more. V gene TRBV5-1 combines with J gene TRBJ2-3; 9 bases are shared with TRBD2. Trimming cost V 0 bases and J 4 bases; bases outside gene matches: 15. The CDR3 is made up of 19 amino acids. Germline loops: CDR1 SGHRS, CDR2 YFSETQ. CDR3 region: CASSLVPKSSGAGADTQYF. The CDR3 coding sequence is TGCGCCAGCAGCTTGGTCCCGAAGTCTAGCGGGGCCGGTGCAGATACGCAGTATTTT.

This clonotype has a count of ten or more. This sequence joins TRBV5-1 and TRBJ1-1; D is uncertain. There are 14 residues in the CDR3. The germline V gene encodes CDR1 SGHRS and CDR2 YFSETQ. Trimming shortened V by 0 bases and J by 6 bases, and 12 bases separated the two germline ends. This CDR3 is CASSLVIGVAEAFF. The DNA for the CDR3 is TGCGCCAGCAGCTTGGTAATCGGGGTTGCTGAAGCTTTCTTT.

This clonotype was seen ten or more times. The CDR3, as DNA: TGTGCCAGCAGCGGGGGACTAAATCAGCCCCAGCATTTT. This codes for CASSGGLNQPQHF. V is TRBV9 and J is TRBJ1-5; a possible D gene is TRBD1 (5 bases). The CDR3 length is 13 residues. Trimming removed 3 bases from V and 4 bases from J, with 8 bases in between. Germline CDR1 SGDLS, CDR2 YYNGEE.

This clonotype was detected many times. The chain recombines TRBV9 with TRBJ2-1; 8 bases map to TRBD2. CDR1 is SGDLS, CDR2 YYNGEE, per germline. The CDR3 runs to 17 residues. V lost 6 bases to trimming and J lost 0 bases; unmatched junction nucleotides: 11. DNA for the CDR3: TGTGCCAGCACGAAGACCGGGACTAGGAGCTCCTACAATGAGCAGTTCTTC. It codes for CASTKTGTRSSYNEQFF.

This clonotype was seen many times. This chain links TRBV12-3 or TRBV12-4 with TRBJ1-3, with TRBD1 matching over 12 bases. The CDR3 is made up of 19 amino acids. After removal of 5 bases from V and 0 bases from J, the junction contained 11 bases not matched to a gene. Written as DNA, the CDR3 is TGTGCCAGCAGTCATCCGGGACAGGGGGCCCTAGACTCTGGAAACACCATATATTTT. Protein sequence: CASSHPGQGALDSGNTIYF.

This clonotype was found many times. V and J are TRBV6-5 and TRBJ2-7; D possibly corresponds to TRBD2 (6 bases). This CDR3 region has 15 residues. From germline, CDR1 is MNHEY and CDR2 SVGAGI. V shed 7 bases and J shed 4 bases, with 20 bases lying between them. CDR3 DNA: TGTGCCAGCACCGCCCCGGGGGTGCCCCAGTACGAGCAGTACTTC. This encodes CASTAPGVPQYEQYF.

This clonotype was recorded many times. The chain couples TRBV20-1 to TRBJ2-2; TRBD2 is a possible D gene (5 bases). The length of the CDR3 is 15 residues. V dropped 1 base and J dropped 5 bases, with 14 bases sitting between them. The germline CDR1 and CDR2 sequences are DFQATT and SNEGSKA (reference sequence). The CDR3 here is CSARVRSGETGELFF. Here the CDR3 DNA reads TGCAGTGCTAGAGTGAGGTCCGGGGAAACCGGGGAGCTGTTTTTT.

This clonotype was detected many times. This chain joins TRBV7-2 and TRBJ2-3; 14 bases agree with TRBD2. CDR1 SGHTA and CDR2 FQGNSA come from the germline V gene. The V and J ends lost 5 bases and 7 bases, in that order; junction bases with no gene match: 8. The CDR3 runs 16 residues. CDR3 region: CASSVLGTSGGHTQYF. As DNA, the CDR3 is TGTGCCAGCAGCGTCTTAGGGACTAGCGGGGGACATACGCAGTATTTT.

On this clonotype itself: This may stem from a read error, because a much larger clone lies one nucleotide away. The chain employs TRBV5-5 and TRBJ1-4; 9 nucleotides agree with TRBD1. The CDR3 runs 13 residues. V trimming: 4 bases; J trimming: 16 bases; junction bases outside the gene matches: 11. Germline CDR1 and CDR2: SGHKS and YYEKEE (reference sequence). The CDR3 region has the DNA TGTGCCAGCAGCACCGAATGGGGACAGGGACAGTTTTTT. This sequence encodes CASSTEWGQGQFF.

This clonotype was observed many times. The chain links TRBV5-1 to TRBJ1-2; TRBD1 might be the D (6 bases). Germline CDR1 and CDR2: SGHRS and YFSETQ. The CDR3 has 12 residues. The ends were cut back, 4 bases at V and 5 bases at J, with 9 bases in the middle. The CDR3 bases are TGCGCCAGCAGCAAGGACAGTTATGGCTACACCTTC. As protein: CASSKDSYGYTF.

As concerns this clonotype: One end of the junction fails to match germline, which may point to a read error. This chain joins TRBV2 and TRBJ2-1; possibly TRBD1 for D (6 bases). Germline assignment: CDR1 SNHLY and CDR2 FYNNEI. This CDR3 is 13 amino acids long. The CDR3 loop is CTSSQQGDNEQFF. CDR3 DNA sequence: TGTACCAGCAGCCAACAGGGAGACAATGAGCAGTTCTTC.

This clonotype was counted ten times or more. The chain couples TRBV5-4 to TRBJ2-1; D perhaps matches TRBD2 (5 bases). This CDR3 has 16 amino acids. Germline values: CDR1 SGHNT, CDR2 YYREEE (reference sequence). With 0 bases removed from V and 4 bases from J, the gap between germline ends came to 14 bases. CDR3 nucleotides: TGTGCCAGCAGCTTGGGCGCGGGTACTAATTACAATGAGCAGTTCTTC. Amino acids: CASSLGAGTNYNEQFF.

This clonotype was seen repeatedly, ten times or more. V and J are TRBV29-1 and TRBJ2-2, with D uncertain. This CDR3 is 10 amino acids long. V dropped 7 bases and J dropped 8 bases, with 8 bases sitting between them. Germline CDR1 and CDR2: SQVTM and ANQGSEA. This chain's CDR3 is CSAGEGELFF. The DNA of the CDR3 is TGCAGCGCCGGAGAAGGGGAGCTGTTTTTT.

This clonotype was seen at least ten times. CDR3 DNA: TGCAGCGTTGAAGACTCTACAGGGTTCGAGCAGTACTTC. It yields the protein CSVEDSTGFEQYF. The genes are TRBV29-1 and TRBJ2-7; TRBD1 is a possible D gene (6 bases). The germline V gene encodes CDR1 SQVTM and CDR2 ANQGSEA. CDR3 length equals 13 residues. The ends were cut back, 0 bases at V and 6 bases at J, with 12 bases in the middle.

Ten or more counts support this clonotype. The rearrangement uses TRBV12-3 or TRBV12-4 and TRBJ2-3; 12 positions match TRBD2. The junction had 0 bases not matched to a gene; V was cut back by 4 bases and J by 4 bases. CDR3 length: 14 amino acids. In DNA form, the CDR3 reads TGTGCCAGCAGTTCTAGCGGGGGGGCAGATACGCAGTATTTT. As protein: CASSSSGGADTQYF.

This clonotype was recorded at least ten times. The chain recombines TRBV20-1 with TRBJ1-1; D gene ambiguous. The V end lost 1 base, the J end lost 6 bases, and 18 bases lay between the germline ends. The CDR3 sequence is 15 residues long. The germline CDR1 and CDR2 sequences are DFQATT and SNEGSKA (reference sequence). CDR3 residues: CSARVAVGSSSEAFF. CDR3 coding DNA: TGCAGTGCTAGAGTCGCAGTTGGGAGTAGTTCTGAAGCTTTCTTT.

Ten or more counts support this clonotype. This rearrangement joins TRBV10-3 to TRBJ2-7; 9 bases fit TRBD1. Germline values: CDR1 ENHRY, CDR2 SYGVKD. V shed 0 bases, J shed 1 base, and the junction held 4 bases outside the gene matches. The CDR3 sequence is 16 residues long. The chain's CDR3 is CAISESGGQGSYEQYF. The CDR3 bases are TGTGCCATCAGTGAGTCGGGGGGACAGGGATCCTACGAGCAGTACTTC.

This clonotype was recorded many times. The chain joins TRBV7-8 to TRBJ1-5; TRBD1 agrees at 9 bases. Trimming cost V 5 bases and J 0 bases; bases outside gene matches: 5. The CDR3 length is 16 residues. Germline V gene lookup returns CDR1 SGHVS and CDR2 FQNEAQ. The CDR3 reads CASSPGQGFSNQPQHF. The CDR3 DNA sequence: TGTGCCAGCAGCCCGGGACAGGGCTTTAGCAATCAGCCCCAGCATTTT.

In its sample, this clonotype was seen many times. The rearrangement uses TRBV12-3 or TRBV12-4 and TRBJ2-3; possible D gene TRBD1, 5 bases. The CDR3 is 11 residues long. V lost 6 bases and J lost 9, with 10 bases in between. CDR3 coding DNA: TGTGCCAGCAGCCCTGCAGGGACGCAGTATTTT. Translating gives CASSPAGTQYF.

This clonotype was detected many times. The chain carries TRBV20-1 and TRBJ1-5; 8 bases map to TRBD1. With V trimmed by 5 bases and J by 5 bases, 5 bases remained unmatched. CDR3 length: 13 amino acids. Germline V CDR1 and CDR2: DFQATT, SNEGSKA (reference sequence). This CDR3 reads CSARTGFDQPQHF. CDR3 DNA: TGCAGTGCTCGGACAGGGTTCGATCAGCCCCAGCATTTT.